One sample yielded the 16 T cell receptor beta chains listed below, sequenced in a study of CD8+ T cells in alopecia areata. RNA, once extracted, was reverse transcribed into cDNA for use as the sequencing template. The method was immunoSEQ multiplex PCR; TCRdb's version includes in-frame clones alone and lacks a portion of them. Among fewer than 250,000 clones listed, around two fifths were seen once. Indicated treatment: oral pan-JAK inhibitor, 5-10 mg twice daily. Source: CD4+ T cells sorted from blood, taken at roughly week 36, from a patient treated with tofacitinib. The receptor set was obtained from a human donor with alopecia areata.

This chain connects TRBV7-9 to TRBJ2-5; TRBD2 matches at 9 bases. There are 13 residues in the CDR3. CDR1 is SEHNR and CDR2 is FQNEAQ in the germline V gene (reference sequence). Unmatched junction bases numbered 2, after V lost 2 bases and J lost 7 bases. The CDR3 is CASSLQGLATQYF. CDR3 DNA sequence: TGTGCCAGCAGCTTACAGGGACTAGCGACCCAGTACTTC. The full variable domain, its missing parts supplied by reference TRBV7-9 and TRBJ2-5, is DTGVSQNPRHKITKRGQNVTFRCDPISEHNRLYWYRQTLGQGPEFLTYFQNEAQLEKSRLLSDRFSAERPKGSFSTLEIQRTEQGDSAMYLCASSLQGLATQYFGPGTRLLVL.

This clone was detected only a few times. V and J are TRBV5-1 and TRBJ2-1; 9 nucleotides match TRBD2. The germline CDR1 and CDR2 sequences are SGHRS and YFSETQ. The V segment lost 0 bases and the J segment 8 bases; nucleotides outside the gene matches: 9. The length of the CDR3 is 16 residues. The CDR3 region is CASSLEMLAGAYEQFF. Here the CDR3 DNA reads TGCGCCAGCAGCTTGGAGATGTTAGCGGGAGCTTATGAGCAGTTCTTC.

The chain joins TRBV9 to TRBJ2-7, with 15 nucleotides matching TRBD2. The germline V gene encodes CDR1 SGDLS and CDR2 YYNGEE. CDR3 length equals 20 residues. V lost 0 bases, J lost 0 bases, and 10 bases stayed unmatched. In DNA form, the CDR3 reads TGTGCCAGCAGCGTAGCAGCTGGGACTAGCGGGAGGTTGAGCTCCTACGAGCAGTACTTC. Amino acids: CASSVAAGTSGRLSSYEQYF.

The sample holds one count of this clone. This chain links TRBV7-2 with TRBJ2-3, with D perhaps matching TRBD2 (6 bases). Germline CDR1 reads SGHTA; CDR2 reads FQGNSA. With 8 bases removed from V and 0 bases from J, the gap between germline ends came to 12 bases. The CDR3 loop spans 14 amino acids. CDR3 nucleotides: TGTGCCAGCCTAAGCGGGCCCAGCACAGATACGCAGTATTTT. This encodes CASLSGPSTDTQYF.

The genes are TRBV29-1 and TRBJ2-7; 7 bases line up with TRBD1. Germline CDR1 and CDR2: SQVTM and ANQGSEA. Trimming cost V 6 bases and J 8 bases; bases outside gene matches: 13. The CDR3 contains 13 residues. CDR3 residues: CSVATGLEPQQYF. The CDR3 nucleotides are TGCAGCGTAGCGACAGGGTTGGAACCTCAGCAGTACTTC.

V is TRBV5-1 and J is TRBJ2-3, with D perhaps matching TRBD2 (6 bases). The CDR3 consists of 14 residues. V dropped 7 bases and J dropped 2 bases, with 14 bases sitting between them. Germline CDR1 SGHRS, CDR2 YFSETQ. The CDR3 nucleotides are TGCGCCAGCGGGACTGGACAAAACACAGATACGCAGTATTTT. This codes for CASGTGQNTDTQYF.

The chain has TRBV7-8 and TRBJ1-2; D is possibly TRBD1 (6 bases). Trimming pared 5 bases from V and 2 bases from J, leaving 9 bases between. CDR3 length: 13 amino acids. Germline CDR1 reads SGHVS; CDR2 reads FQNEAQ. The chain's CDR3 is CASSRDRNYGYTF. For the CDR3, the DNA is TGTGCCAGCAGCCGTGACAGGAACTATGGCTACACCTTC.

This clone was observed a few times. The chain couples TRBV16 to TRBJ1-1; D possibly corresponds to TRBD1 (5 bases). This CDR3 has 16 residues. From germline, CDR1 is KGHSY and CDR2 FQNENV. V was pared by 1 base and J by 5 bases, with 17 bases between. The CDR3 region has the DNA TGTGCCAGCAGCCAATATTCGGACATGAGCGCAACTGAAGCTTTCTTT. Protein product: CASSQYSDMSATEAFF.

J is TRBJ2-5 and V is TRBV6-5; a weak D match, TRBD2 (6 bases). Trimming cost V 7 bases and J 9 bases, with 21 bases left between them. CDR3 length: 14 amino acids. Germline V gene data show CDR1 as MNHEY and CDR2 as SVGAGI. For the CDR3, the DNA is TGTGCCAGCACCCCAGGAGGGAGAATTGCGGCCCAGTACTTC. Translation: CASTPGGRIAAQYF.

This clone was observed a handful of times. The CDR3 protein is CASSQDGHGELFF. DNA of the CDR3: TGCGCCAGCAGCCAAGATGGGCACGGGGAGCTGTTTTTT. V gene TRBV4-1 combines with J gene TRBJ2-2; D gene unclear. This CDR3 is built from 13 residues. With 0 bases removed from V and 7 bases from J, the gap between germline ends came to 6 bases. Germline-derived CDR1 and CDR2 are MGHRA and YSYEKL.

This clone was observed a handful of times. V usage is TRBV11-1 and J usage is TRBJ2-7, with a possible D match to TRBD1 (6 bases). Trimming removed 4 bases from V and 7 bases from J, with 11 bases in between. The CDR3 totals 12 residues. CDR1 and CDR2 from the germline V gene are SGHAT and FQDESV (reference sequence). The CDR3 loop reads CASSSTGDEQYF. The CDR3 DNA sequence: TGTGCCAGCAGCTCGACAGGAGATGAGCAGTACTTC.

This chain uses TRBV29-1 with TRBJ2-1, with 8 bases fitting TRBD2. V lost 6 bases to trimming and J lost 9 bases; unmatched junction nucleotides: 16. Germline-derived CDR1 and CDR2 are SQVTM and ANQGSEA. This CDR3 has 15 residues. The DNA for the CDR3 is TGCAGCGTGCCCCATGTTTTAGCGGGGCCGTTTGAGCAGTTCTTC. It translates to CSVPHVLAGPFEQFF.

V and J are TRBV5-4 and TRBJ2-1, with D possibly TRBD1 on 5 matching bases. CDR1 is SGHNT and CDR2 is YYREEE in the germline V gene (reference sequence). V lost 2 bases, J lost 0 bases, and 12 bases lay in between. The CDR3 has 16 amino acids. CDR3 nucleotide sequence: TGTGCCAGCAGCTTTAGACAGCTCAGCTCCTACAATGAGCAGTTCTTC. It translates to CASSFRQLSSYNEQFF.

This clone was counted between two and nine times. This chain links TRBV19 with TRBJ2-3; 9 bases match TRBD1. This CDR3 contains 17 residues. V was pared by 7 bases and J by 1 base, with 12 bases of the junction left unmatched. The germline CDR1 and CDR2 sequences are LNHDA and SQIVND (reference sequence). The CDR3 sequence is CASIQGQGNLRTDTQYF. The CDR3 region has the DNA TGTGCCAGTATACAGGGACAGGGAAATCTACGCACAGATACGCAGTATTTT.

This clone was picked up a small number of times. The V call is TRBV19, the J call TRBJ2-3; 8 nucleotides line up with TRBD1. CDR3 size: 17 residues. Germline V gene lookup returns CDR1 LNHDA and CDR2 SQIVND (reference sequence). V lost 6 bases to trimming and J lost 3 bases; unmatched junction nucleotides: 14. The CDR3 sequence is CASSPIAGRGRTDTQYF. DNA of the CDR3: TGTGCCAGTAGCCCCATTGCTGGCAGGGGGCGAACAGATACGCAGTATTTT.

This clone was counted a few times. The V call is TRBV27, the J call TRBJ2-7, with 12 bases fitting TRBD1. This CDR3 is built from 19 residues. Germline loops: CDR1 MNHEY, CDR2 SMNVEV (reference sequence). The ends lost 4 bases at V and 2 bases at J; junction bases unmatched: 15. CDR3 coding DNA: TGTGCCAGCAGTTCCCTCCCAGGGACAGGGGGCGCAGGGACCTACGAGCAGTACTTC. As protein: CASSSLPGTGGAGTYEQYF.